These 18 T cell receptor beta chains were sequenced from one sample in a study of cytomegalovirus exposure and HLA in healthy donors. It was with 60 Vbeta and 13 Jbeta primers that the PCR ran. The table came from immunoSEQ multiplex PCR; TCRdb's copy has only in-frame clones and leaves some out. This table holds roughly 110,000 clones, 65% to 80% found once. Sequencing was done on a sample of PBMCs. These receptors were taken from a woman between 45 and 60 years old in good health and CMV-seropositive.

The chain is built from TRBV19 and TRBJ2-7, with 10 bases matching TRBD2. CDR1 is LNHDA and CDR2 is SQIVND in the germline V gene (reference sequence). The CDR3 has 15 residues. The V and J ends lost 8 bases and 6 bases, in that order; junction bases with no gene match: 13. CDR3: CASGQRGGHFVEQYF. The CDR3 coding sequence is TGTGCCAGTGGCCAGCGGGGGGGCCATTTTGTCGAGCAGTACTTC.

This rearrangement joins TRBV6-5 to TRBJ2-1, with TRBD2 identical over 12 bases. CDR1 and CDR2 from the germline V gene are MNHEY and SVGAGI. The CDR3 length is 16 residues. J was trimmed by 5 bases and V by 6 bases; bases with no gene match: 8. DNA for the CDR3: TGTGCCAGCAGGTACACGAGGACTAGCGGGGACAATGAGCAGTTCTTC. Protein sequence: CASRYTRTSGDNEQFF.

The chain links TRBV4-2 to TRBJ1-2, with D tentatively TRBD1 (6 bases). The CDR3 covers 12 residues. Germline assignment: CDR1 LGHNA and CDR2 YNFKEQ. V lost 0 bases and J lost 7, with 6 bases in between. The CDR3 spells CASSQEGGGYTF. For the CDR3, the DNA is TGTGCCAGCAGCCAAGAAGGGGGTGGCTACACCTTC.

This clone has just one count. The chain joins TRBV11-2 to TRBJ1-1, with D tentatively TRBD1 (5 bases). The CDR3 runs to 15 residues. The ends were cut back, 3 bases at V and 1 base at J, with 12 bases in the middle. Germline-derived CDR1 and CDR2 are SGHAT and FQNNGV. This chain's CDR3 is CASSFYGAPNTEAFF. The DNA of the CDR3 is TGTGCCAGCAGCTTCTATGGGGCACCGAACACTGAAGCTTTCTTT.

The V call is TRBV7-6, the J call TRBJ2-2; D remains unclear. This CDR3 is built from 14 residues. Germline CDR1 is SGHVS and CDR2 is FNYEAQ. Trimming pared 1 base from V and 7 bases from J, leaving 10 bases between. CDR3 nucleotides: TGTGCCAGCAGCTTAGGAGAGGAGATCGGGGAGCTGTTTTTT. This gives the protein CASSLGEEIGELFF.

The V call is TRBV6-5, the J call TRBJ1-6; 8 nucleotides line up with TRBD1. The V gene's germline CDR1 is MNHEY and CDR2 SVGAGI. The CDR3 extends over 13 amino acids. V shed 8 bases and J 7 bases; nucleotides not matched to a gene: 4. CDR3 amino acids: CASHGQGNSPLHF. CDR3 nucleotides: TGTGCCAGCCACGGACAGGGCAATTCACCCCTCCACTTT.

The chain carries TRBV7-8 and TRBJ1-5; 7 bases line up with TRBD1. Germline-derived CDR1 and CDR2 are SGHVS and FQNEAQ. J gave up 4 bases and V 1 base, and 10 bases lay outside the gene matches. CDR3 length: 17 amino acids. For the CDR3, the DNA is TGTGCCAGCAGCTTAGGATCAATGTGGGACAGTAATCAGCCCCAGCATTTT. Amino acid sequence: CASSLGSMWDSNQPQHF.

This chain connects TRBV5-1 to TRBJ2-1; no firm D call. The CDR3 length is 14 residues. Deletions cut 5 bases from V and 6 bases from J, with 15 bases between. Germline assignment: CDR1 SGHRS and CDR2 YFSETQ. CDR3 loop: CASRAFATRNEQFF. The DNA of the CDR3 is TGCGCCAGCAGGGCTTTTGCGACTCGCAATGAGCAGTTCTTC.

The V call is TRBV4-1, the J call TRBJ2-2; a weak D match, TRBD1 (5 bases). CDR1 is MGHRA and CDR2 is YSYEKL in the germline V gene. The CDR3 length is 14 residues. V was clipped by 1 base and J by 5 bases, with 8 bases between them. In DNA, the CDR3 is TGCGCCAGCAGCCAAGGGCAGGGTACCGGGGAGCTGTTTTTT. Protein: CASSQGQGTGELFF.

The chain uses TRBV19 and TRBJ1-1; the match to TRBD1 covers 7 bases. The CDR3 runs to 15 residues. J gave up 2 bases and V 3 bases, and 6 bases lay outside the gene matches. In germline, CDR1 is LNHDA, CDR2 SQIVND (reference sequence). Here the CDR3 DNA reads TGTGCCAGTAGTATCCCCGGGACAGCCAACACTGAAGCTTTCTTT. Residues: CASSIPGTANTEAFF.

The gene calls are TRBV16 and TRBJ2-2, with 9 bases that match TRBD1. Germline V CDR1 and CDR2: KGHSY, FQNENV. Germline trimming cut 4 bases from V and 1 base from J; bases unmatched to any gene: 7. This CDR3 is built from 17 residues. The DNA of the CDR3 is TGTGCCAGCAGCCCTTGGACAGGGGCCAAGAACACCGGGGAGCTGTTTTTT. This sequence encodes CASSPWTGAKNTGELFF.

This clone was detected only once. A junction boundary mismatches the germline segment, possibly from a read error. The rearrangement joins TRBV7-9 to TRBJ2-3, with 13 positions matching TRBD2. Germline CDR1 SEHNR, CDR2 FQNEAQ (reference sequence). The CDR3 contains 16 residues. The CDR3 reads CSSSLRTSGGRDTQYF. The CDR3 DNA sequence: TGTTCCAGCAGCCTTAGGACTAGCGGGGGCCGAGATACGCAGTATTTT.

V gene TRBV28 combines with J gene TRBJ1-4; 12 bases match TRBD1. The CDR3 has 14 residues. V lost 4 bases, J lost 8 bases, and 2 bases stayed unmatched. CDR1 MDHEN and CDR2 SYDVKM come from the germline V gene. The CDR3 bases are TGTGCCAGCAGTTCCGGGACAGGGGGCGAAAAACTGTTTTTT. It specifies CASSSGTGGEKLFF.

This chain links TRBV4-2 with TRBJ1-5; D gene uncertain. V was shortened by 0 bases and J by 5 bases, with 11 bases between the two germline ends. The CDR3 has 15 residues. In germline, CDR1 is LGHNA, CDR2 YNFKEQ. CDR3 coding DNA: TGTGCCAGCAGCCAAGAATTCGGGAAGTATCAGCCCCAGCATTTT. It codes for CASSQEFGKYQPQHF.

The chain joins TRBV5-1 to TRBJ2-3, with TRBD2 matching 10 bases. Looked up from germline, CDR1 is SGHRS and CDR2 is YFSETQ. The CDR3 totals 17 residues. V gave up 4 bases and J gave up 5 bases; unmatched junction bases: 13. The CDR3 nucleotides read TGCGCCAGCAGCCCGTCCCCTAGCGGGGGCGGGAGAGATACGCAGTATTTT. Translated, it gives CASSPSPSGGGRDTQYF.

This clone was seen a few times. For the CDR3, the DNA is TGTGCCAGCTCACCCCAACCCCAGGGGGGTAGCACTGAAGCTTTCTTT. Translated, it gives CASSPQPQGGSTEAFF. The chain couples TRBV18 to TRBJ1-1; 7 nucleotides line up with TRBD1. V lost 3 bases, J lost 4 bases, and 11 bases stayed unmatched. The CDR3 is 16 residues long. Germline V gives CDR1 KGHSH, CDR2 LQKENI.

About this clone: Its ends do not fully match the called genes, so a read error is possible. The chain joins TRBV18 to TRBJ1-5, with 7 bases aligning to TRBD1. CDR3 length equals 14 residues. Germline CDR1 is KGHSH and CDR2 is LQKENI. The CDR3 bases are TGTGCCAGCTCATCTGGGGACAGCACTCAGCCCCAGCATTTT. Translation gives CASSSGDSTQPQHF.

The chain couples TRBV9 to TRBJ2-2; 7 positions agree with TRBD1. From germline, CDR1 is SGDLS and CDR2 YYNGEE. V was pared by 3 bases and J by 4 bases, with 6 bases of the junction left unmatched. This CDR3 region has 15 residues. The CDR3 DNA reads TGTGCCAGCAGCGGGAGTACAGGGGTCACCGGGGAGCTGTTTTTT. Its protein is CASSGSTGVTGELFF. The full variable domain, with the rest looked up from reference TRBV9 and TRBJ2-2, is DSGVTQTPKHLITATGQRVTLRCSPRSGDLSVYWYQQSLDQGLQFLIQYYNGEERAKGNILERFSAQQFPDLHSELNLSSLELGDSALYFCASSGSTGVTGELFFGEGSRLTVL.